This T cell receptor beta chain was captured by sequencing in a study of CD8 T cells in ankylosing spondylitis. The CDR3 length is 14 residues. V lost 5 bases, J lost 2 bases, and 11 bases lay in between. Germline assignment: CDR1 SGHVS and CDR2 FQNEAQ. One entry per CDR3 protein results from TCRdb running MiXCR on the 5' RACE reads. The sample contains roughly 180,000 distinct CDR3 sequences, just over 9.5% of which appear only once. This clonotype came up many times. Sequences were obtained from blood, either unsorted or a sorted T cell fraction (not recorded which). The J gene is TRBJ2-3, the V gene TRBV7-8; no definite D call. The source is a female donor with ankylosing spondylitis or in good health (not recorded which). The CDR3: CASSLRSSTDTQYF. In DNA, the CDR3 is TGTGCCAGCAGCCTAAGGAGCTCCACAGATACGCAGTATTTT. The full variable domain, its missing parts supplied by reference TRBV7-8 and TRBJ2-3, is GAGVSQSPRYKVAKRGQDVALRCDPISGHVSLFWYQQALGQGPEFLTYFQNEAQLDKSGLPSDRFFAERPEGSVSTLKIQRTQQEDSAVYLCASSLRSSTDTQYFGPGTRLTVL.